The 9 T cell receptor beta chains below were found in one sample sequenced in a study of blood T cell repertoires in COVID-19. TCRdb keeps only in-frame clones here, not all; method: immunoSEQ multiplex PCR. The table lists over 85,000 clones, roughly nine tenths of them singletons, with 4% to 5.5% in the top ten. Sequencing used peripheral blood. The source is a woman aged 50 to 60 with COVID-19, enrolled during active disease.

The genes are TRBV15 and TRBJ2-2; 9 nucleotides line up with TRBD2. This CDR3 spans 14 amino acids. Germline loops: CDR1 LNHNV, CDR2 YYDKDF (reference sequence). V was pared by 5 bases and J by 6 bases, with 4 bases of the junction left unmatched. The CDR3 DNA is TGTGCCACCAGCGGTAGCGGGGGCGCCGGGGAGCTGTTTTTT. Residues: CATSGSGGAGELFF.

The chain employs TRBV9 and TRBJ1-1; a weak D match, TRBD1 (6 bases). V lost 4 bases to trimming and J lost 3 bases, with 16 bases between them. The CDR3 has 15 residues. Germline assignment: CDR1 SGDLS and CDR2 YYNGEE. CDR3 bases: TGTGCCAGCAGCCCGGGGTGGGGGCGCGACACTGAAGCTTTCTTT. Amino acids: CASSPGWGRDTEAFF.

The chain combines TRBV11-2 with TRBJ1-1; D possibly corresponds to TRBD1 (6 bases). V dropped 5 bases and J dropped 7 bases, with 23 bases sitting between them. This CDR3 has 16 amino acids. The V gene's germline CDR1 is SGHAT and CDR2 FQNNGV. This CDR3 reads CASSPYRVDRENEAFF. The CDR3 nucleotides read TGTGCCAGCAGCCCCTATAGGGTGGACAGAGAAAATGAAGCTTTCTTT.

This chain uses TRBV6-2 or TRBV6-3 with TRBJ1-1, with D perhaps matching TRBD1 (5 bases). The CDR3 is 15 residues long. Between the trimmed V and J ends, which lost 0 bases and 4 bases, there was a span of 12 bases. Per the germline V gene, CDR1 is MNHEY and CDR2 is SVGEGT. The CDR3: CASSYSAGSGTEAFF. Here the CDR3 DNA reads TGTGCCAGCAGTTACTCGGCAGGGTCGGGCACTGAAGCTTTCTTT.

The chain couples TRBV9 to TRBJ2-3; no reliable D call. This CDR3 is 15 amino acids long. V shed 0 bases and J shed 4 bases, with 12 bases lying between them. Germline loops: CDR1 SGDLS, CDR2 YYNGEE. The CDR3 nucleotides read TGTGCCAGCAGCGTAGGGGTTGTGCTAGCAGATACGCAGTATTTT. The encoded protein is CASSVGVVLADTQYF.

This sequence joins TRBV7-8 and TRBJ1-3, with D unclear. From germline, CDR1 is SGHVS and CDR2 FQNEAQ. V lost 1 base and J lost 0, with 10 bases in between. CDR3 length: 16 amino acids. This chain's CDR3 is CASSLGWASSGNTIYF. The CDR3 bases are TGTGCCAGCAGCTTAGGTTGGGCCAGCTCTGGAAACACCATATATTTT.

V and J are TRBV5-6 and TRBJ2-7, with 9 bases lining up with TRBD1. This CDR3 region has 16 residues. Looked up from germline, CDR1 is SGHDT and CDR2 is YYEEEE. The trim removed 3 bases at V and 5 bases at J, leaving 12 bases unmatched. The CDR3: CASSSFSGQGRNEQYF. For the CDR3, the DNA is TGTGCCAGCAGCTCCTTCTCGGGACAGGGCAGGAACGAGCAGTACTTC.

The genes are TRBV13 and TRBJ1-6; TRBD1 might be the D (5 bases). Trimming cost V 3 bases and J 2 bases, with 11 bases left between them. The CDR3 length is 16 residues. Germline assignment: CDR1 PRHDT and CDR2 FYEKMQ (reference sequence). CDR3 DNA sequence: TGTGCCAGCAGCTTGGACACGAGGACCTATAATTCACCCCTCCACTTT. Translation: CASSLDTRTYNSPLHF.

This chain connects TRBV19 to TRBJ1-5; D is uncertain. The CDR3 consists of 17 residues. Germline values: CDR1 LNHDA, CDR2 SQIVND (reference sequence). The V end lost 8 bases, the J end lost 2 bases, and 22 bases lay between the germline ends. The CDR3 DNA reads TGTGCCAGTTATCTCCGGGGTGACCCGAGTGGCAATCAGCCCCAGCATTTT. Its protein product is CASYLRGDPSGNQPQHF.